This T cell receptor (beta chain) was recovered during a study of T cell repertoires in cytomegalovirus infection. Background on the study: Based on public TCR beta signatures, there were indications of CMV infection and of a matching HLA type.

Ten or more counts support this clonotype. Its antigen is as yet unknown. The CDR3 has 17 residues. V was pared by 5 bases and J by 1 base, with 14 bases of the junction left unmatched. CDR1 is SGHTA, CDR2 FQGNSA, per germline. One entry per CDR3 protein, called by TCRdb with MiXCR from the reads. The sample has around 500,000 distinct CDR3 sequences, about two fifths seen once. This chain joins TRBV7-2 and TRBJ2-7; 7 nucleotides align to TRBD2. This TCR was recovered from a human donor in good health (CMV status not recorded). Some clones in this sample may be carry-over from other donors' samples. The starting material was cultured PBMCs, obtained from culture after CMV antigen stimulation. CDR3 DNA: TGTGCCAGCAGCCCGGTTTGGGCAGCGGGACTATCCTACGAGCAGTACTTC. It codes for CASSPVWAAGLSYEQYF.